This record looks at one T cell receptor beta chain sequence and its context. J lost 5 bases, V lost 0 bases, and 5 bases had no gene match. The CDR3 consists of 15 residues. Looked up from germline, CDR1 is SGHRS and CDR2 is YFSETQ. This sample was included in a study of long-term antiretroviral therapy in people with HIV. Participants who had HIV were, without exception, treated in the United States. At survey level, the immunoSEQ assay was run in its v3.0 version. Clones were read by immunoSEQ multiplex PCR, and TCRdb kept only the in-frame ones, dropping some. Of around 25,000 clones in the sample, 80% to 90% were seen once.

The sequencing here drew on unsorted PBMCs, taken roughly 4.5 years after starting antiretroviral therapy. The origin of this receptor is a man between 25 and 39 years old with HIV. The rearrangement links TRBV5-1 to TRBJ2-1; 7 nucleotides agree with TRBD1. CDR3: CASSLGQGSHNEQFF. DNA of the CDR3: TGCGCCAGCAGCTTGGGACAGGGAAGCCACAATGAGCAGTTCTTC.